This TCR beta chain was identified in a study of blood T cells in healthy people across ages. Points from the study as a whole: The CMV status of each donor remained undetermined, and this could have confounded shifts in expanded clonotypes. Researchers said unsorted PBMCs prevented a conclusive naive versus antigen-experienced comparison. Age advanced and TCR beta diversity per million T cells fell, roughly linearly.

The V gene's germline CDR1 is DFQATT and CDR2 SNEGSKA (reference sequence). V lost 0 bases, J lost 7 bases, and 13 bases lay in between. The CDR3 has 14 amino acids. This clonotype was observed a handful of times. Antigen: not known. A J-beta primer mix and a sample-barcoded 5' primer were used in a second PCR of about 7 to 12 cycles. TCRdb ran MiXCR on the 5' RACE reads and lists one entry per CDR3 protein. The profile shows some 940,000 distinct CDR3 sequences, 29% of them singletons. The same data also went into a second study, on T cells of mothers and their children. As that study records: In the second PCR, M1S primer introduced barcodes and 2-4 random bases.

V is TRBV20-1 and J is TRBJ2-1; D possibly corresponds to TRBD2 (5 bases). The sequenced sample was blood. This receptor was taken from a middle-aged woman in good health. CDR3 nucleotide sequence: TGCAGTGCTAGAGAAGCGGTGGTTGGGAATGAGCAGTTCTTC. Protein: CSAREAVVGNEQFF.